This TCR beta chain was found in a study of control samples from healthy donors and cancer patients. The germline V gene has CDR1 MDHEN and CDR2 SYDVKM. The CDR3 sequence is 14 residues long. Trimming removed 3 bases from V and 5 bases from J, with 10 bases in between. Produced via immunoSEQ multiplex PCR; TCRdb's table is partial and in-frame only. The table records 140,000 to 150,000 clones, approximately 91% of them present only once. The sequence was collected from a man aged 30 to 45 in good health. The chain employs TRBV28 and TRBJ1-4; D might be TRBD1 (6 bases). The sequenced sample consisted of blood. The CDR3 region has the DNA TGTGCCAGCAGTTTTAGGGGGGGGAATGAAAAACTGTTTTTT. This gives the protein CASSFRGGNEKLFF.